This TCR beta chain emerged from a study of OX40 agonist ivuxolimab in advanced cancers. As for the study in general: Averaging around 60 years in age, with a range of about 20 to 90, the cohort was 65% to 90% male.

Sequenced by immunoSEQ multiplex PCR; TCRdb stores in-frame clones only, minus some. The data show around 76,000 clones, with around four fifths seen just once and 5.5% to 7.5% held by the top ten. Overall study results and limits: At 0.1 to 3.0 mg/kg and by week 6, CD4+ and CD8+ T cells in the blood had expanded clonally.

This clone occurred a few times. Its antigen is unidentified. This CDR3 is built from 12 residues. Per the germline V gene, CDR1 is SGHNT and CDR2 is YYREEE (reference sequence). Trimming pared 2 bases from V and 6 bases from J, leaving 8 bases between. Sequences were derived from CD4+ or CD8+ T cells sorted from blood, sampled in a trial of the OX40 agonist ivuxolimab. This TCR came from an adult with an advanced solid tumor such as melanoma, head and neck, liver or kidney cancer. The rearrangement links TRBV5-4 to TRBJ1-1; D gene unclear. The CDR3 sequence: CASSFSGAEAFF. The DNA for the CDR3 is TGTGCCAGCAGCTTTTCGGGTGCTGAAGCTTTCTTT. The complete variable domain, with remaining parts taken from reference TRBV5-4 and TRBJ1-1, reads ETGVTQSPTHLIKTRGQQVTLRCSSQSGHNTVSWYQQALGQGPQFIFQYYREEENGRGNFPPRFSGLQFPNYSSELNVNALELDDSALYLCASSFSGAEAFFGQGTRLTVV.